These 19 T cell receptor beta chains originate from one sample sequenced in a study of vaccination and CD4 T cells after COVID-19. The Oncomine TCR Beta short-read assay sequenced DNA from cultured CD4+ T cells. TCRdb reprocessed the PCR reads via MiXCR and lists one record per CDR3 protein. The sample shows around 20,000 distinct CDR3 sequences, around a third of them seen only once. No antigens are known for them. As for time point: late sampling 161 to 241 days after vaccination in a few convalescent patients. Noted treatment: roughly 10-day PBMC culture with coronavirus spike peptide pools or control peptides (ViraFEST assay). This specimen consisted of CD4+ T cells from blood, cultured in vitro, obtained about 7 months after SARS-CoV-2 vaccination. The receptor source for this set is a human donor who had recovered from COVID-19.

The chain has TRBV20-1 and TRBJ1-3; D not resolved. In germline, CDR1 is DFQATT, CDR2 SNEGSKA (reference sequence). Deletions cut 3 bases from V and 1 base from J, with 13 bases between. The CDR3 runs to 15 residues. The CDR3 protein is CSASVGRRSGNTIYF. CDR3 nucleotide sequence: TGCAGTGCTAGCGTAGGACGCAGATCTGGAAACACCATATATTTT.

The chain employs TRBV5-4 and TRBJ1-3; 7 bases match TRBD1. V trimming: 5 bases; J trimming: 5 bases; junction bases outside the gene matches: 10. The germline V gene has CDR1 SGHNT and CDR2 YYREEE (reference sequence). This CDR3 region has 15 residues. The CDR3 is CASSGGTAKRNTIYF. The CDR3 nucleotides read TGTGCCAGCAGTGGGGGGACAGCAAAAAGAAACACCATATATTTT. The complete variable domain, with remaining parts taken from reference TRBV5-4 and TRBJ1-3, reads ETGVTQSPTHLIKTRGQQVTLRCSSQSGHNTVSWYQQALGQGPQFIFQYYREEENGRGNFPPRFSGLQFPNYSSELNVNALELDDSALYLCASSGGTAKRNTIYFGEGSWLTVV.

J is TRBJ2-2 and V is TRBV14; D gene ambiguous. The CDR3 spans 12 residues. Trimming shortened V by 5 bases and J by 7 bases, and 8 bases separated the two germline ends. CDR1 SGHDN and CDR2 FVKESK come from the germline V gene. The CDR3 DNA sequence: TGTGCCAGCAGCAAGACCGTCGGGGAGCTGTTTTTT. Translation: CASSKTVGELFF.

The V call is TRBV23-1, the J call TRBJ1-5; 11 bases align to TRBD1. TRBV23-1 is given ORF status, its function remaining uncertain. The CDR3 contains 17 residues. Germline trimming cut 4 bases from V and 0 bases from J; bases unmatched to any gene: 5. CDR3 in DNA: TGCGCCAGCAGTCCACCGGGACAGGGGGATAGCAATCAGCCCCAGCATTTT. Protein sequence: CASSPPGQGDSNQPQHF.

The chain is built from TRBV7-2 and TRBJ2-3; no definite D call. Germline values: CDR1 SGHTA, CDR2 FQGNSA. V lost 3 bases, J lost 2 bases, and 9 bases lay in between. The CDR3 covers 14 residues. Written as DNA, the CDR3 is TGTGCCAGCAGCTTTAGTAGTTTCACAGATACGCAGTATTTT. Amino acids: CASSFSSFTDTQYF.

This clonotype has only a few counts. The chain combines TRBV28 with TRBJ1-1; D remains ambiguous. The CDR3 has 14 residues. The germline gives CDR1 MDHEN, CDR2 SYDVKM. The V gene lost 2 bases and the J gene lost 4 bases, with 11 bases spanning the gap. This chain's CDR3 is CASSLGGWGTEAFF. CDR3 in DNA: TGTGCCAGCAGTTTAGGAGGGTGGGGCACTGAAGCTTTCTTT.

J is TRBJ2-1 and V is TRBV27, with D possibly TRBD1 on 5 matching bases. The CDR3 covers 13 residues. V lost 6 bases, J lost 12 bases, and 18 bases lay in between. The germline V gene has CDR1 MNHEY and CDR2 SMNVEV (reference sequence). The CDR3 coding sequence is TGTGCCAGCAGCACCTCGAACAGGTTGGGGCAGTTCTTC. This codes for CASSTSNRLGQFF.

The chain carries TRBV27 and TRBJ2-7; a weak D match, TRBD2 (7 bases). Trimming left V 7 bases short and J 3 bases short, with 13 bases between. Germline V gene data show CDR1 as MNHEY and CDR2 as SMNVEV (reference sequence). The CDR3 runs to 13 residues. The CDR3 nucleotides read TGTGCCAGCAAAGGGGGGGCGAGCTACGAGCAGTACTTC. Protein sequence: CASKGGASYEQYF.

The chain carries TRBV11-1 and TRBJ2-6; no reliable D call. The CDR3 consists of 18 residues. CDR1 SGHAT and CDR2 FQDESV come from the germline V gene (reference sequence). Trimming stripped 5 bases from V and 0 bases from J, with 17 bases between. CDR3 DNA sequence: TGTGCCAGCAGCCCCCCCTGGCAGGCCCGCTCTGGGGCCAACGTCCTGACTTTC. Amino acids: CASSPPWQARSGANVLTF.

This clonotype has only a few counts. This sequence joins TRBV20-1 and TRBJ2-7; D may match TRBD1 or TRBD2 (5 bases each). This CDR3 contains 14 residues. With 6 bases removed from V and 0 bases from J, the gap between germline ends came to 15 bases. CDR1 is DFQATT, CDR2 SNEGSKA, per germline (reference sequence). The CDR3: CSAYHRDVSYEQYF. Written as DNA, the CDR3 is TGCAGTGCATATCATCGGGACGTCTCCTACGAGCAGTACTTC.

The CDR3 protein is CASSLGQGGTGELFF. Here the CDR3 DNA reads TGTGCCAGCAGCTTGGGGCAGGGTGGGACCGGGGAGCTGTTTTTT. This rearrangement joins TRBV5-6 to TRBJ2-2; TRBD1 might be the D (5 bases). Germline V gene data show CDR1 as SGHDT and CDR2 as YYEEEE. V lost 0 bases and J 5 bases, leaving 11 bases between the germline ends. The CDR3 runs 15 residues.

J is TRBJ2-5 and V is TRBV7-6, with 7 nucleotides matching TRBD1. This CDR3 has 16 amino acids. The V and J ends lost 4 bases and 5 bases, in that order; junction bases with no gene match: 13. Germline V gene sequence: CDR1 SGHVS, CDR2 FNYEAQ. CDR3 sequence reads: CASSSRGGVGRETQYF. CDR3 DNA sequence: TGTGCCAGCAGCTCCCGAGGGGGCGTCGGGCGGGAGACCCAGTACTTC.

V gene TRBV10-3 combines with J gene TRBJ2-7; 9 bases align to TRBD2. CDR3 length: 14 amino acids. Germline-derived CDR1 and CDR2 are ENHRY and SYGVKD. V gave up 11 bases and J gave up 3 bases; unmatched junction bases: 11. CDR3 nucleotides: TGTGCCGCAGAAGCGGGAGGCAACCACTACGAGCAGTACTTC. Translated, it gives CAAEAGGNHYEQYF.

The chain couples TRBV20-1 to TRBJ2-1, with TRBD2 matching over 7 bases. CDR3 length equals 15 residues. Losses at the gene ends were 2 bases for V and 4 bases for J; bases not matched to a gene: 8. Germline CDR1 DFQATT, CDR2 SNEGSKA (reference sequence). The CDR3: CSARLGRTGYNEQFF. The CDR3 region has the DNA TGCAGTGCTAGACTCGGGAGGACGGGATACAATGAGCAGTTCTTC.

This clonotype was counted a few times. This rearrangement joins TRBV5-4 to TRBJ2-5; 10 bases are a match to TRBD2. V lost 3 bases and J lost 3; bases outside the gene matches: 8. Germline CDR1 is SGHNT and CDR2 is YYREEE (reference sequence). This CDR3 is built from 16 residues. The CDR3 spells CASSSSSGGGEETQYF. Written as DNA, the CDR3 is TGTGCCAGCAGCTCCTCTAGCGGGGGTGGAGAAGAGACCCAGTACTTC.

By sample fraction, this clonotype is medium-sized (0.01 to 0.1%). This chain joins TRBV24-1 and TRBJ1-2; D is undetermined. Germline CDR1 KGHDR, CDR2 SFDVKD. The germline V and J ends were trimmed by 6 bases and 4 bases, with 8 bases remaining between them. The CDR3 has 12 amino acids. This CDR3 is CATSLTGYGYTF. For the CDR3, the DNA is TGTGCCACCAGTCTGACGGGCTATGGCTACACCTTC.

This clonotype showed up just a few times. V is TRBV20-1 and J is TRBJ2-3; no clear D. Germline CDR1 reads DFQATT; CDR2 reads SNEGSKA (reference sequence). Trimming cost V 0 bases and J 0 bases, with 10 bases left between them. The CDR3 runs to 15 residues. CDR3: CSARDPVASTDTQYF. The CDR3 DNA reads TGCAGTGCTAGAGATCCCGTAGCTAGCACAGATACGCAGTATTTT.

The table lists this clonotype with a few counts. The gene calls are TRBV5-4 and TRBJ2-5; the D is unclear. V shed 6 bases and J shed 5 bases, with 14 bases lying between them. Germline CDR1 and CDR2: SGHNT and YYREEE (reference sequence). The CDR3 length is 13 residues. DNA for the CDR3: TGTGCCAGCACCATAGTGGGGTCCGAGACCCAGTACTTC. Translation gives CASTIVGSETQYF.

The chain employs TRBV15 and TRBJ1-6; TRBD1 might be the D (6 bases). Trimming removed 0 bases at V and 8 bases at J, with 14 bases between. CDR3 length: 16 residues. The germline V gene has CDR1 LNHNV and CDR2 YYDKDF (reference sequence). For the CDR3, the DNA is TGTGCCACCAGCAGAGATTTAACCCCAGGGGATTCACCCCTCCACTTT. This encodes CATSRDLTPGDSPLHF.